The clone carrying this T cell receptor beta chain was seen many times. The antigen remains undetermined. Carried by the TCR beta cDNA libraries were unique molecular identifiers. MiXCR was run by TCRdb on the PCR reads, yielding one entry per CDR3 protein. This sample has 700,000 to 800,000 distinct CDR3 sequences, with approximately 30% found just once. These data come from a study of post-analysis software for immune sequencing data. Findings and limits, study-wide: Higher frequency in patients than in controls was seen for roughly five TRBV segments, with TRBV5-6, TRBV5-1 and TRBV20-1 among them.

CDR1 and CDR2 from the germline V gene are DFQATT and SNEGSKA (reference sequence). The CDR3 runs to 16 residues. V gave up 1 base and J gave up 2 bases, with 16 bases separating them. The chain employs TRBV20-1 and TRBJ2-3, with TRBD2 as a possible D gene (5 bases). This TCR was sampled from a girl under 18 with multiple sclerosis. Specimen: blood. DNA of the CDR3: TGCAGTGCTAGAGGGACTGGCCAGACTATCACAGATACGCAGTATTTT. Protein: CSARGTGQTITDTQYF.